Shown below are 13 T cell receptor beta chains from a single sample sequenced in a study of identifying expanded T cells in peripheral blood. Profiling relied on immunoSEQ multiplex PCR, and the TCRdb table lists in-frame clones only, not all of them. The sample contains 90,000 to 95,000 clones, approximately 85% of which appear only once. Sequencing used blood. These receptors were collected from a person between 18 and 75 years old in good health.

The genes are TRBV13 and TRBJ1-2; tentative D call: TRBD1 (6 bases). Trimming took off 3 bases at V and 8 bases at J, with 13 bases between the two ends. The CDR3 is made up of 13 amino acids. From germline, CDR1 is PRHDT and CDR2 FYEKMQ (reference sequence). This chain's CDR3 is CASSFRGGEGYTF. The CDR3 DNA reads TGTGCCAGCAGCTTCCGAGGGGGAGAGGGCTACACCTTC.

The chain combines TRBV19 with TRBJ2-7; the D gene is possibly TRBD1 (6 bases). This CDR3 has 14 residues. V was trimmed by 6 bases and J by 2 bases, leaving 14 bases between them. Germline CDR1 and CDR2: LNHDA and SQIVND (reference sequence). The CDR3 bases are TGTGCCAGTAGAAGCCTCCGGGACACCTACGAGCAGTACTTC. Protein product: CASRSLRDTYEQYF.

The chain recombines TRBV18 with TRBJ2-7, with 11 bases aligning to TRBD1. This CDR3 spans 15 amino acids. The germline CDR1 and CDR2 sequences are KGHSH and LQKENI. The V and J ends lost 0 bases and 3 bases, in that order; junction bases with no gene match: 1. CDR3 sequence: CASSPPGQGGYEQYF. In DNA form, the CDR3 reads TGTGCCAGCTCACCACCGGGACAGGGGGGCTACGAGCAGTACTTC.

The rearrangement joins TRBV11-2 to TRBJ2-1, with 12 nucleotides matching TRBD1. CDR1 is SGHAT, CDR2 FQNNGV, per germline. This CDR3 has 16 amino acids. The J segment lost 8 bases and the V segment lost 6 bases, leaving 11 bases of the junction unmatched. CDR3 region: CASSLVPGQGAYEQFF. In DNA, the CDR3 is TGTGCCAGCAGTTTGGTCCCGGGACAGGGGGCTTATGAGCAGTTCTTC.

V gene TRBV5-4 combines with J gene TRBJ1-5, with D tentatively TRBD1 (5 bases). V lost 2 bases to trimming and J lost 0 bases, with 12 bases between them. CDR1 and CDR2 from the germline V gene are SGHNT and YYREEE (reference sequence). CDR3 size: 16 residues. DNA for the CDR3: TGTGCCAGCAGCTTCCAAGACAGCAATAGCAATCAGCCCCAGCATTTT. Residues: CASSFQDSNSNQPQHF.

This clone counts as medium-sized. CDR3 sequence: CASSLQTGGDSTF. The CDR3 DNA reads TGTGCCAGCAGCCTCCAGACAGGGGGCGATAGTACCTTC. The chain has TRBV6-6 and TRBJ1-2; 10 bases are shared with TRBD1. The V and J ends lost 6 bases and 14 bases, in that order; junction bases with no gene match: 12. Germline CDR1 MNHNY, CDR2 SVGAGI (reference sequence). The CDR3 extends over 13 amino acids.

The rearrangement links TRBV19 to TRBJ2-3, with 8 bases that match TRBD2. There are 15 residues in the CDR3. J gave up 2 bases and V 5 bases, and 6 bases lay outside the gene matches. Germline CDR1 reads LNHDA; CDR2 reads SQIVND (reference sequence). The CDR3 sequence is CASSPTSVLTDTQYF. CDR3 bases: TGTGCCAGTAGTCCGACTAGCGTCCTCACAGATACGCAGTATTTT.

The chain has TRBV10-3 and TRBJ1-5; D may be TRBD1 (5 bases). The CDR3 runs to 15 residues. From germline, CDR1 is ENHRY and CDR2 SYGVKD. Between the trimmed V and J ends, which lost 6 bases and 7 bases, there was a span of 19 bases. The chain's CDR3 is CAISPGRDHGQPQHF. The CDR3 DNA reads as TGTGCCATCAGCCCAGGGAGGGACCACGGACAGCCCCAGCATTTT.

This sequence joins TRBV12-5 and TRBJ1-5; D perhaps matches TRBD1 (6 bases). The V end lost 1 base, the J end lost 0 bases, and 16 bases lay between the germline ends. The CDR3 runs 18 residues. Looked up from germline, CDR1 is LGHNT and CDR2 is FRNRAP. The CDR3 sequence: CASGLEPFGQFSNQPQHF. CDR3 sequence (DNA): TGTGCTAGTGGTTTGGAACCATTCGGACAGTTTAGCAATCAGCCCCAGCATTTT. Filled out from reference TRBV12-5 and TRBJ1-5, the complete variable domain reads DARVTQTPRHKVTEMGQEVTMRCQPILGHNTVFWYRQTMMQGLELLAYFRNRAPLDDSGMPKDRFSAEMPDATLATLKIQPSEPRDSAVYFCASGLEPFGQFSNQPQHFGDGTRLSIL.

The chain combines TRBV29-1 with TRBJ2-6; D may match TRBD1 or TRBD2 (6 bases each). This CDR3 spans 17 amino acids. Between the trimmed V and J ends, which lost 3 bases and 0 bases, there was a span of 15 bases. Germline lookup yields CDR1 SQVTM and CDR2 ANQGSEA. The CDR3 DNA is TGCAGCGTTGACGGCCCCAAGGGGGGCTCTGGGGCCAACGTCCTGACTTTC. Its translation is CSVDGPKGGSGANVLTF.

The chain links TRBV29-1 to TRBJ1-3, with 7 bases fitting TRBD1. Germline V gene sequence: CDR1 SQVTM, CDR2 ANQGSEA. V lost 6 bases to trimming and J lost 5 bases; unmatched junction nucleotides: 10. The CDR3 consists of 14 residues. CDR3 sequence (DNA): TGCAGCGTGCGGACACTGGGACAGAGAAACACCATATATTTT. Translating it yields CSVRTLGQRNTIYF.

The CDR3 bases are TGTGCCATCAGTGAGTCGGGGGTAGGGGATGGCTACACCTTC. Its translation is CAISESGVGDGYTF. The V and J genes are TRBV10-3 and TRBJ1-2; D is perhaps TRBD1 (5 bases). With 0 bases removed from V and 6 bases from J, the gap between germline ends came to 11 bases. The V gene's germline CDR1 is ENHRY and CDR2 SYGVKD. This CDR3 is 14 amino acids long.

The rearrangement links TRBV7-2 to TRBJ1-5; no clear D gene. V was trimmed by 4 bases and J by 1 base, leaving 14 bases between them. CDR1 and CDR2 (germline): SGHTA, FQGNSA. This CDR3 region has 16 residues. This CDR3 is CASSSHQARSNQPQHF. The CDR3 DNA reads as TGTGCCAGCAGCTCCCACCAGGCTCGGAGCAATCAGCCCCAGCATTTT.